Shown below are 26 T cell receptor beta chains from a single sample sequenced in a study of Ad26.COV2.S vaccination and SARS-CoV-2 variants. Sequencing was performed with immunoSEQ multiplex PCR; in TCRdb, only in-frame clones are kept and a portion is missing. The profile shows about 350,000 clones, 88% of them singletons. The treatment here: 19 received Ad26.COV2.S at low or high dose, single or two shots; about 5 received placebo; per-sample allocation not given. The samples were gathered on day 63 after the first injection of vaccine or placebo. The sequences come from peripheral blood, collected in a trial of Ad26.COV2.S vaccine versus placebo. Source of these receptors: a person aged 18-65 years who received the Ad26.COV2.S COVID-19 vaccine or a placebo.

Written as DNA, the CDR3 is TGTGCCTGGAGTGTATTATCCGGGACGGGGTATGGCTACACCTTC. Encoded protein: CAWSVLSGTGYGYTF. The chain carries TRBV30 and TRBJ1-2; possibly TRBD1 for D (5 bases). The CDR3 extends over 15 amino acids. V was clipped by 0 bases and J by 5 bases, with 16 bases between them. Germline-derived CDR1 and CDR2 are GTSNPN and SVGIG (reference sequence).

This clone was picked up a small number of times. The chain employs TRBV7-3 and TRBJ2-2; unclear D gene. The CDR3 is made up of 16 amino acids. The V end lost 4 bases, the J end lost 4 bases, and 16 bases lay between the germline ends. Germline V gene data show CDR1 as SGHTA and CDR2 as FQGTGA. The CDR3 loop reads CASSSGSALGTGELFF. The DNA of the CDR3 is TGTGCCAGCAGCTCCGGGTCCGCTTTGGGCACCGGGGAGCTGTTTTTT.

The chain links TRBV7-7 to TRBJ2-1, with 14 nucleotides matching TRBD2. Unmatched junction bases numbered 7, after V lost 5 bases and J lost 7 bases. The CDR3 length is 16 residues. Germline assignment: CDR1 SSHAT and CDR2 FNYEAQ (reference sequence). The CDR3 DNA reads as TGTGCCAGCAGCCCCGGACTAGCGGGAGGCATGAATGAGCAGTTCTTC. It is translated as CASSPGLAGGMNEQFF.

This chain uses TRBV30 with TRBJ2-6; D could derive from TRBD1 or TRBD2 (5 bases each). The CDR3 covers 22 residues. Germline values: CDR1 GTSNPN, CDR2 SVGIG (reference sequence). V gave up 1 base and J gave up 0 bases, with 28 bases separating them. This chain's CDR3 is CAWSGYWDGGRGRRSGANVLTF. CDR3 in DNA: TGTGCCTGGAGTGGGTACTGGGACGGAGGAAGGGGTAGACGCTCTGGGGCCAACGTCCTGACTTTC.

The chain employs TRBV6-2 or TRBV6-3 and TRBJ2-2; 8 bases match TRBD2. With 4 bases clipped from V and 3 bases from J, the junction kept 7 bases outside the gene matches. Germline values: CDR1 MNHEY, CDR2 SVGEGT. The CDR3 is made up of 16 amino acids. The CDR3 DNA is TGTGCCAGCAGTTCTCATAGCGGGGAGTACACCGGGGAGCTGTTTTTT. This gives the protein CASSSHSGEYTGELFF.

This rearrangement joins TRBV27 to TRBJ1-2; D is uncertain. Per germline, CDR1 MNHEY and CDR2 SMNVEV (reference sequence). The CDR3 runs 14 residues. V shed 5 bases and J shed 4 bases, with 14 bases lying between them. Here the CDR3 reads CASSQIQGSYGYTF. The CDR3 region has the DNA TGTGCCAGCAGTCAGATTCAAGGGTCCTATGGCTACACCTTC.

CDR3 loop: CASRKGTDNNYGYTF. The CDR3, as DNA: TGTGCCAGTAGGAAAGGGACAGATAATAACTATGGCTACACCTTC. The chain is built from TRBV19 and TRBJ1-2; TRBD1 aligns across 7 bases. The CDR3 has 15 amino acids. The V and J ends lost 6 bases and 1 base, in that order; junction bases with no gene match: 8. Looked up from germline, CDR1 is LNHDA and CDR2 is SQIVND (reference sequence). Together with reference TRBV19 and TRBJ1-2, the CDR3 gives the full variable domain: DGGITQSPKYLFRKEGQNVTLSCEQNLNHDAMYWYRQDPGQGLRLIYYSQIVNDFQKGDIAEGYSVSREKKESFPLTVTSAQKNPTAFYLCASRKGTDNNYGYTFGSGTRLTVV.

The chain links TRBV7-3 to TRBJ1-2, with D possibly matching TRBD1 (6 bases). Trimming left V 5 bases short and J 4 bases short, with 17 bases between. The CDR3 is 15 amino acids. Germline lookup yields CDR1 SGHTA and CDR2 FQGTGA. For the CDR3, the DNA is TGTGCCAGCAGCCCCGGGTCCGGGACAAGCTATGGCTACACCTTC. This translates into CASSPGSGTSYGYTF.

The CDR3 sequence is CSVLETSSYNEQFF. CDR3 nucleotide sequence: TGCAGCGTTTTGGAGACAAGCTCCTACAATGAGCAGTTCTTC. This chain joins TRBV29-1 and TRBJ2-1; D gene uncertain. Trimming took off 5 bases at V and 0 bases at J, with 11 bases between the two ends. This CDR3 is 14 amino acids long. From germline, CDR1 is SQVTM and CDR2 ANQGSEA.

The V gene is TRBV7-2, the J gene TRBJ2-5; TRBD1 or TRBD2 may be the D gene (5 bases each). V was trimmed by 1 base and J by 0 bases, leaving 6 bases between them. Germline values: CDR1 SGHTA, CDR2 FQGNSA. The CDR3 is made up of 14 amino acids. CDR3: CASSLGGYQETQYF. For the CDR3, the DNA is TGTGCCAGCAGCTTAGGGGGGTACCAAGAGACCCAGTACTTC.

This clone was recorded once. The V and J genes are TRBV4-3 and TRBJ2-1, with TRBD2 identical over 8 bases. Germline V gene sequence: CDR1 LGHNA, CDR2 YSLEER. This CDR3 is built from 16 residues. J was trimmed by 3 bases and V by 1 base; bases with no gene match: 5. CDR3 amino acids: CASSQGSGTHYNEQFF. The CDR3, as DNA: TGCGCCAGCAGCCAAGGTAGCGGGACACACTACAATGAGCAGTTCTTC.

In this sample, this clone turned up a few times. The gene calls are TRBV5-4 and TRBJ1-5, with 8 bases that match TRBD1. In germline, CDR1 is SGHNT, CDR2 YYREEE (reference sequence). This CDR3 has 15 residues. The J segment lost 9 bases and the V segment lost 4 bases, leaving 12 bases of the junction unmatched. The CDR3 reads CASSVDRGVGSPQHF. The CDR3 nucleotides are TGTGCCAGCAGCGTTGACAGGGGTGTGGGATCGCCCCAGCATTTT.

This clone occurred a few times. The V call is TRBV18, the J call TRBJ1-6; D is unclear. CDR3 size: 13 residues. V shed 2 bases and J shed 6 bases, with 5 bases lying between them. CDR1 is KGHSH, CDR2 LQKENI, per germline. CDR3 in amino acids: CASSPVSNSPLHF. The CDR3 coding sequence is TGTGCCAGCTCACCAGTCAGTAATTCACCCCTCCACTTT.

V gene TRBV2 combines with J gene TRBJ2-7; D uncertain. Trimming stripped 3 bases from V and 7 bases from J, with 7 bases between. The length of the CDR3 is 11 residues. Germline V gene data show CDR1 as SNHLY and CDR2 as FYNNEI. This chain's CDR3 is CASSDVGEQYF. In DNA form, the CDR3 reads TGTGCCAGCAGTGATGTCGGGGAGCAGTACTTC.

The gene calls are TRBV15 and TRBJ1-6; D remains ambiguous. In germline, CDR1 is LNHNV, CDR2 YYDKDF (reference sequence). The ends were cut back, 0 bases at V and 7 bases at J, with 10 bases in the middle. This CDR3 has 15 residues. CDR3 DNA sequence: TGTGCCACCAGCAGAGAGAGTCCGGGGAATTCACCCCTCCACTTT. Residues: CATSRESPGNSPLHF. The full variable domain, rest sourced from reference TRBV15 and TRBJ1-6, is DAMVIQNPRYQVTQFGKPVTLSCSQTLNHNVMYWYQQKSSQAPKLLFHYYDKDFNNEADTPDNFQSRRPNTSFCFLDIRSPGLGDTAMYLCATSRESPGNSPLHFGNGTRLTVT.

The chain is built from TRBV6-2 or TRBV6-3 and TRBJ1-5; TRBD1 might be the D (6 bases). The CDR3 has 14 residues. CDR1 and CDR2 from the germline V gene are MNHEY and SVGEGT. The ends were cut back, 5 bases at V and 7 bases at J, with 15 bases in the middle. The CDR3, as DNA: TGTGCCAGCAGTGGAGGGGTAGGGGGGCAGCCCCAGCATTTT. It encodes CASSGGVGGQPQHF.

This clone was detected only once. The rearrangement uses TRBV27 and TRBJ1-2; 7 nucleotides agree with TRBD1. Trimming cost V 3 bases and J 7 bases; bases outside gene matches: 8. Germline V gene lookup returns CDR1 MNHEY and CDR2 SMNVEV (reference sequence). This CDR3 contains 14 residues. The CDR3 spells CASSLTGTRVGYTF. The CDR3 coding sequence is TGTGCCAGCAGTTTGACAGGGACGAGGGTTGGCTACACCTTC.

This clone was picked up one time. The V gene is TRBV28, the J gene TRBJ2-5; 7 nucleotides agree with TRBD2. Germline lookup yields CDR1 MDHEN and CDR2 SYDVKM. V trimming: 1 base; J trimming: 5 bases; junction bases outside the gene matches: 7. The CDR3 is 15 residues long. In DNA, the CDR3 is TGTGCCAGCAGTTTATTGGGGGGAGGGAGCGAGACCCAGTACTTC. Protein: CASSLLGGGSETQYF.

V and J are TRBV6-5 and TRBJ1-2; D gene uncertain. Trimming pared 5 bases from V and 2 bases from J, leaving 9 bases between. In germline, CDR1 is MNHEY, CDR2 SVGAGI. The CDR3 runs to 13 residues. The CDR3 sequence: CASSIARNYGYTF. The CDR3 DNA reads TGTGCCAGCAGTATCGCAAGGAACTATGGCTACACCTTC.

This rearrangement joins TRBV7-8 to TRBJ1-3; D is undetermined. CDR1 is SGHVS and CDR2 is FQNEAQ in the germline V gene. This CDR3 is 14 amino acids long. Trimming removed 1 base at V and 2 bases at J, with 6 bases between. CDR3 sequence: CASSLDGAGNTIYF. The CDR3 nucleotides are TGTGCCAGCAGCTTAGACGGAGCTGGAAACACCATATATTTT.

The chain recombines TRBV6-2 or TRBV6-3 with TRBJ1-5, with D perhaps matching TRBD1 (6 bases). CDR3 length: 16 amino acids. Trimming took off 4 bases at V and 0 bases at J, with 13 bases between the two ends. Germline lookup yields CDR1 MNHEY and CDR2 SVGEGT. The CDR3 is CASSLNRAYSNQPQHF. The CDR3, as DNA: TGTGCCAGCAGTTTAAACAGGGCTTATAGCAATCAGCCCCAGCATTTT.

This clone was seen a single time. The genes are TRBV5-1 and TRBJ2-7; TRBD1 is a possible D gene (6 bases). Germline CDR1 is SGHRS and CDR2 is YFSETQ. With 1 base removed from V and 2 bases from J, the gap between germline ends came to 7 bases. The CDR3 extends over 13 amino acids. As DNA, the CDR3 is TGCGCCAGCAGCTTGCCAGGGGCCTACGAGCAGTACTTC. Protein: CASSLPGAYEQYF.

V is TRBV9 and J is TRBJ2-7, with TRBD2 matching 8 bases. Unmatched junction bases numbered 11, after V lost 3 bases and J lost 6 bases. This CDR3 contains 15 residues. CDR1 SGDLS and CDR2 YYNGEE come from the germline V gene. The CDR3 here is CASSAAPAGVFEQYF. CDR3 sequence (DNA): TGTGCCAGCAGCGCGGCCCCAGCGGGAGTTTTCGAGCAGTACTTC.

The gene calls are TRBV3-1 (or the pseudogene TRBV3-2) and TRBJ1-1; D gene unclear. Germline lookup yields CDR1 LGHDT and CDR2 YNNKEL (reference sequence). This CDR3 region has 15 residues. The V and J ends lost 4 bases and 0 bases respectively, with 12 bases between them. CDR3 protein: CASSLRGKMNTEAFF. CDR3 nucleotides: TGTGCCAGCAGCCTGCGTGGCAAGATGAACACTGAAGCTTTCTTT.

The chain joins TRBV7-9 to TRBJ2-5; maybe TRBD2 (5 bases). The CDR3 has 13 amino acids. Germline loops: CDR1 SEHNR, CDR2 FQNEAQ (reference sequence). Trimming left V 5 bases short and J 4 bases short, with 11 bases between. CDR3 residues: CASSTPSLETQYF. CDR3 in DNA: TGTGCCAGCAGCACCCCTAGCCTAGAGACCCAGTACTTC. The whole variable domain, filled in from reference TRBV7-9 and TRBJ2-5, reads DTGVSQNPRHKITKRGQNVTFRCDPISEHNRLYWYRQTLGQGPEFLTYFQNEAQLEKSRLLSDRFSAERPKGSFSTLEIQRTEQGDSAMYLCASSTPSLETQYFGPGTRLLVL.

This chain joins TRBV11-3 and TRBJ2-1; 9 bases map to TRBD2. V gave up 3 bases and J gave up 5 bases; unmatched junction bases: 5. The germline CDR1 and CDR2 sequences are SGHNT and YENEEA. CDR3 length equals 15 residues. CDR3 in amino acids: CASSFFLAGHNEQFF. The CDR3, as DNA: TGTGCCAGCAGCTTCTTCCTAGCGGGACACAATGAGCAGTTCTTC. Full variable domain (missing parts from reference TRBV11-3 and TRBJ2-1): EAGVVQSPRYKIIEKKQPVAFWCNPISGHNTLYWYLQNLGQGPELLIRYENEEAVDDSQLPKDRFSAERLKGVDSTLKIQPAELGDSAVYLCASSFFLAGHNEQFFGPGTRLTVL.